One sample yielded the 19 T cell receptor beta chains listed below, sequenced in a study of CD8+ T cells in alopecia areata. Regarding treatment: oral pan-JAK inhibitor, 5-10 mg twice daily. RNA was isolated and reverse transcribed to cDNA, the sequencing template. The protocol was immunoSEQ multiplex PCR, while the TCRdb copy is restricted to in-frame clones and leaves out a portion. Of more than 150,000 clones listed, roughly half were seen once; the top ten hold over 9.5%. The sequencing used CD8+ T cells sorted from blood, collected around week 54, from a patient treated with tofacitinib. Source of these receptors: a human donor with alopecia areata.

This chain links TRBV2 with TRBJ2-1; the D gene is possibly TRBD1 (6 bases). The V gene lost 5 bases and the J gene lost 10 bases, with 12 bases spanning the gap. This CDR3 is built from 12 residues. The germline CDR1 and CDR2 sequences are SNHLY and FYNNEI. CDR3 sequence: CASSPTGTEQFF. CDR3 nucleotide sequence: TGTGCCAGCAGTCCTACGGGGACAGAGCAGTTCTTC.

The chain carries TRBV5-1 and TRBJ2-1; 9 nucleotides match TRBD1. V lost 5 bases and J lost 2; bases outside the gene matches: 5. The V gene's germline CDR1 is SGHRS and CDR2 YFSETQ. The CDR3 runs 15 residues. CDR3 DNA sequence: TGCGCCAGCAGTACGAACAGGGGGCCCTACAATGAGCAGTTCTTC. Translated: CASSTNRGPYNEQFF.

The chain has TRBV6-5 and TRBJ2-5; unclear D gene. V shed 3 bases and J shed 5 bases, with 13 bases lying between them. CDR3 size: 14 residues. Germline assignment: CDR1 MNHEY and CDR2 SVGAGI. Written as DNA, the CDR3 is TGTGCCAGCAGTTATGGGGAAGTGAGGGAGACCCAGTACTTC. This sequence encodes CASSYGEVRETQYF.

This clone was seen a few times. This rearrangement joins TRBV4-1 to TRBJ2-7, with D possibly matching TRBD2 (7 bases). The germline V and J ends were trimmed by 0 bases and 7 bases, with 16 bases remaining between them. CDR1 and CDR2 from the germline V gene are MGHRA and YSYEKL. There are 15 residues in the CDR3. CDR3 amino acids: CASSQEGGRGGEQYF. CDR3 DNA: TGCGCCAGCAGCCAAGAAGGTGGCAGGGGAGGGGAGCAGTACTTC.

The CDR3 region is CASSSTPNTGELFF. The CDR3 region has the DNA TGTGCCAGCAGCTCTACACCGAACACCGGGGAGCTGTTTTTT. The genes are TRBV7-9 and TRBJ2-2, with D hard to call. CDR1 is SEHNR, CDR2 FQNEAQ, per germline (reference sequence). V dropped 4 bases and J dropped 0 bases, with 6 bases sitting between them. This CDR3 is built from 14 residues.

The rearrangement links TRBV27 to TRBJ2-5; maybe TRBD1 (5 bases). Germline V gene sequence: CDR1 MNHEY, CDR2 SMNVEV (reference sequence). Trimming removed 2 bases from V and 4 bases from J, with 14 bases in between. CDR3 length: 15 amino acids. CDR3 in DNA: TGTGCCAGCAGTTTACATCAGGGTTTCGGAGAGACCCAGTACTTC. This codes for CASSLHQGFGETQYF.

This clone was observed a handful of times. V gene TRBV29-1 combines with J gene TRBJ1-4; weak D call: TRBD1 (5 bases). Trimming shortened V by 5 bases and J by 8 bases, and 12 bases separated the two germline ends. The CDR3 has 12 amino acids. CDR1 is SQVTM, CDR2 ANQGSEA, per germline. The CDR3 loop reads CSVWGGDEKLFF. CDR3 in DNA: TGCAGCGTTTGGGGAGGGGACGAAAAACTGTTTTTT.

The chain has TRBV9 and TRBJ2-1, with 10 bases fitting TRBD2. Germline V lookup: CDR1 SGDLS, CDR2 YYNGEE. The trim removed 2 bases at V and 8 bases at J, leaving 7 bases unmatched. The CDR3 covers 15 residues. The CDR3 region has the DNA TGTGCCAGCAGCGTGCGGCTAGCGGGGGTAGATGAGCAGTTCTTC. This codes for CASSVRLAGVDEQFF.

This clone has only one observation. CDR3 protein: CASKRLTDTQYF. The CDR3 coding sequence is TGTGCCAGTAAAAGACTCACAGATACGCAGTATTTT. The chain recombines TRBV6-6 with TRBJ2-3; no clear D gene. The CDR3 has 12 amino acids. Germline V gene data show CDR1 as MNHNY and CDR2 as SVGAGI (reference sequence). V was pared by 9 bases and J by 2 bases, with 9 bases between.

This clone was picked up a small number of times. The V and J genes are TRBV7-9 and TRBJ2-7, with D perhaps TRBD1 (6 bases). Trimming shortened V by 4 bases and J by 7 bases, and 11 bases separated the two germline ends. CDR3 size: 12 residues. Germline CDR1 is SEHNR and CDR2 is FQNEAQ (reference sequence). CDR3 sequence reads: CASSSPDSEQYF. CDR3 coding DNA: TGTGCCAGCAGCTCCCCGGACAGTGAGCAGTACTTC.

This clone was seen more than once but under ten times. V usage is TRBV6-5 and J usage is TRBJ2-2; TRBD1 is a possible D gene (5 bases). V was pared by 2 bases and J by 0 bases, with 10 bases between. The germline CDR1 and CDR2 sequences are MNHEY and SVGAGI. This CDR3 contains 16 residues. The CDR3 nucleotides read TGTGCCAGCAGTTACGGGGCAGGACCGAACACCGGGGAGCTGTTTTTT. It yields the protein CASSYGAGPNTGELFF.

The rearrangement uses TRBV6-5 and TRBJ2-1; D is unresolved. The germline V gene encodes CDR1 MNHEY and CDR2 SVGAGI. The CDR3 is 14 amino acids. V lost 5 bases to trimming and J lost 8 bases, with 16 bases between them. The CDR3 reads CASSPPSTPDEQFF. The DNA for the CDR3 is TGTGCCAGCAGTCCCCCATCGACGCCCGATGAGCAGTTCTTC.

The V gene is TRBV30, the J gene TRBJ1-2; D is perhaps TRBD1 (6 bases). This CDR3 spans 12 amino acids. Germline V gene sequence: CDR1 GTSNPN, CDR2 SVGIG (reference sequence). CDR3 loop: CASAGAPYGYTF. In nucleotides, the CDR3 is TGTGCTTCGGCAGGGGCCCCGTATGGCTACACCTTC.

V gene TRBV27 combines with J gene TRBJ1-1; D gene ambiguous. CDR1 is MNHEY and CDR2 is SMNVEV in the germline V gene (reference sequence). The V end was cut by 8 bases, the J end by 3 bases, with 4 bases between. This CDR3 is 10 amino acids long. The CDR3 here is CASGDTEAFF. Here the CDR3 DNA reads TGTGCCAGCGGGGACACTGAAGCTTTCTTT.

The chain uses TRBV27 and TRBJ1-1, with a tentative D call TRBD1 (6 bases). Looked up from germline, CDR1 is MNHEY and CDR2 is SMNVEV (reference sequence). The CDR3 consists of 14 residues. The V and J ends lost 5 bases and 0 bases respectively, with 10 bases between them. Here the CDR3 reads CASSPGHLNTEAFF. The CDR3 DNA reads TGTGCCAGCAGTCCGGGACATTTGAACACTGAAGCTTTCTTT.

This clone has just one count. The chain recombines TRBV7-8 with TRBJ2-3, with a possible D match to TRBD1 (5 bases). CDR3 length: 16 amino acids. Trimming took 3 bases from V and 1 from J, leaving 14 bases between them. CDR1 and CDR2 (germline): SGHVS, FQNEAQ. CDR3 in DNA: TGTGCCAGCAGCTTGGACACTTTGGAAGGCACAGATACGCAGTATTTT. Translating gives CASSLDTLEGTDTQYF.

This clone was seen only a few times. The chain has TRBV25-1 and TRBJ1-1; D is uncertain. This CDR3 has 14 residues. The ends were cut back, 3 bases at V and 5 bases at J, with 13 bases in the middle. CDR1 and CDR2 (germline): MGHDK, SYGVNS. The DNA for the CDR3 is TGTGCCAGCAGTGAGGAGGGAAGATGGACTGAAGCTTTCTTT. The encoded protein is CASSEEGRWTEAFF.

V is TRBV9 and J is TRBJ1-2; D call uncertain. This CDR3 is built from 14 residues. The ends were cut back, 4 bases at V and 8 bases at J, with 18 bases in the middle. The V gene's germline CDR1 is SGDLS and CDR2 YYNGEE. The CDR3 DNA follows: TGTGCCAGCAGCTCGCGTCACTATACTGAGGGCTACACCTTC. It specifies CASSSRHYTEGYTF.

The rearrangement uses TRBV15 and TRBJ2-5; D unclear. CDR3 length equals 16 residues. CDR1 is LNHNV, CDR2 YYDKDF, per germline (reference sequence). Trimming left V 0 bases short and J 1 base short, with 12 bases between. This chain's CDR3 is CATSRDDRPLQETQYF. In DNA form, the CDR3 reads TGTGCCACCAGCAGAGATGATAGGCCGCTCCAAGAGACCCAGTACTTC.